This paragraph covers one T cell receptor beta chain sequence. The sample is drawn from a study of OX40 agonist ivuxolimab in advanced cancers. Across the whole study: People who had prior anti-PD-1, anti-PD-L1 or anti-CTLA-4 therapy could take part, and about 37% had some.

Patients with a history of autoimmune disease or on systemic immunosuppression were excluded. Generated by immunoSEQ multiplex PCR, the TCRdb table keeps only in-frame clones and is missing some. The table has 50,000 to 60,000 clones, about 90% seen once; the top ten hold 3.5% to 4%. The source material was CD4+ or CD8+ T cells sorted from blood, sampled in a trial of the OX40 agonist ivuxolimab. The TCR originated in an adult with an advanced solid tumor such as melanoma, head and neck, liver or kidney cancer.

CDR3 in DNA: TGTGCCAGCAGCTGGACTAGCGCCGAATCCTACAATGAGCAGTTCTTC. Protein: CASSWTSAESYNEQFF. The chain couples TRBV7-9 to TRBJ2-1; 9 nucleotides line up with TRBD2. Germline-derived CDR1 and CDR2 are SEHNR and FQNEAQ (reference sequence). The CDR3 has 16 residues. The V and J ends lost 4 bases and 1 base, in that order; junction bases with no gene match: 5.